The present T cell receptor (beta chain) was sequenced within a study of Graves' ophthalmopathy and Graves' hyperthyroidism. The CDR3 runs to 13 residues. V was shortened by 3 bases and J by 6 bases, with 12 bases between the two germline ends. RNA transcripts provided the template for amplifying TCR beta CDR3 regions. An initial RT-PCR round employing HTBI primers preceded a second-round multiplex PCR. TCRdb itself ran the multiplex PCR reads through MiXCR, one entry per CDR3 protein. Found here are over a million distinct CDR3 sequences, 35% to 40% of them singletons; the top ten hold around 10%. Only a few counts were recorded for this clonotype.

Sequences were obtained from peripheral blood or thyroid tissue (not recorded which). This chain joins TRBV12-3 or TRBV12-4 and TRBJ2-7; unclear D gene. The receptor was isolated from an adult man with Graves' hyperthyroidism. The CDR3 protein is CASSLMGNVEQYF. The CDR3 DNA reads TGTGCCAGCAGTTTGATGGGGAATGTCGAGCAGTACTTC.